This paragraph covers one T cell receptor beta chain sequence. Antigen: not known. A junction end diverges from the germline sequence, so it may reflect a read error. The sample belongs to a study of blood T cells in healthy people across ages. Findings and caveats of the study: CMV infection status of these donors was not known. Observed TCR beta diversity per million T cells went down as age went up. This fall followed a roughly linear course with age. Diversity figures derived from one million T cells were judged to underestimate the true value.

The CDR3 contains 15 residues. The germline gives CDR1 SGHVS, CDR2 FQNEAQ. Per sample, at least 5.5 micrograms of total RNA were extracted. The authors ran a second PCR of 7 to 11 cycles using a sample-barcoded 5' primer and a J-beta primer mix. From the 5' RACE reads, TCRdb called clonotypes with MiXCR, one entry per CDR3 protein. The data contain 1.5 million to 2 million distinct CDR3 sequences, about two fifths of them singletons. The chain carries TRBV7-8 and TRBJ2-1; tentative D call: TRBD1 (6 bases). The sequencing input was blood. The sequence came from a human donor in good health. CDR3: CVSSLLWGRDNEQFF. DNA of the CDR3: TGTGTCAGCAGCTTACTTTGGGGGCGGGACAATGAGCAGTTCTTC.